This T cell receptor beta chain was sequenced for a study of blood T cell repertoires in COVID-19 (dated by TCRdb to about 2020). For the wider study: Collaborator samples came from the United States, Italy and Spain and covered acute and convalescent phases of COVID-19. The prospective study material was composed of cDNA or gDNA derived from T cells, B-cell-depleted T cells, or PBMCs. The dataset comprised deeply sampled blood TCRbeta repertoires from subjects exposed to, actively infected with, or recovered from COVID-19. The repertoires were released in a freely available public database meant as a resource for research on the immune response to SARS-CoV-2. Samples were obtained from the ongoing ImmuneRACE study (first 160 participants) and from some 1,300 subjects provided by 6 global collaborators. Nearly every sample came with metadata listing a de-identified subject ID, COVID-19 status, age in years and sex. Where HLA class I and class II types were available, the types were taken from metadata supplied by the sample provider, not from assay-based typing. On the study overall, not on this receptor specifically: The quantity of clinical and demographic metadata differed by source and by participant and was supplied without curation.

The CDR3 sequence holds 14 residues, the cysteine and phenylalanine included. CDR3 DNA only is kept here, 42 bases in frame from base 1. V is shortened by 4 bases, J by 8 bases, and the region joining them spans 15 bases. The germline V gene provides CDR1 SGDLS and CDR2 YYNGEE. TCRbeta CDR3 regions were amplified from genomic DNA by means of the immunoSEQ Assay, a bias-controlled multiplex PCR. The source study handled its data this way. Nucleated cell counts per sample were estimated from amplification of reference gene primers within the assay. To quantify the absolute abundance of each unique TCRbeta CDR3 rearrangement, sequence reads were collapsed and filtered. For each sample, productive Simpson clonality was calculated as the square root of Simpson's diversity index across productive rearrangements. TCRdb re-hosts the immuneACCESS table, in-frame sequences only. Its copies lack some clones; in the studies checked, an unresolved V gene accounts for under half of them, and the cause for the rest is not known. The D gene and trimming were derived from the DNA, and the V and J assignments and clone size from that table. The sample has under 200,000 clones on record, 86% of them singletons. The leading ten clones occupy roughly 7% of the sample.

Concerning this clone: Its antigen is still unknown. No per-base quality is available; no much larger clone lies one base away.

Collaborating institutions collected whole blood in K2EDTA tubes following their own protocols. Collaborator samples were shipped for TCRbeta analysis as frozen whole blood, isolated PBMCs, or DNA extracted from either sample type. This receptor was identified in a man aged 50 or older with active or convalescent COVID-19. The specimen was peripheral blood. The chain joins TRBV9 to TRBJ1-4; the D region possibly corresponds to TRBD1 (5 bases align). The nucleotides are TGTGCCAGCAGCACGACCTCACCAGGGGAAAAACTGTTTTTT. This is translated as CASSTTSPGEKLFF.